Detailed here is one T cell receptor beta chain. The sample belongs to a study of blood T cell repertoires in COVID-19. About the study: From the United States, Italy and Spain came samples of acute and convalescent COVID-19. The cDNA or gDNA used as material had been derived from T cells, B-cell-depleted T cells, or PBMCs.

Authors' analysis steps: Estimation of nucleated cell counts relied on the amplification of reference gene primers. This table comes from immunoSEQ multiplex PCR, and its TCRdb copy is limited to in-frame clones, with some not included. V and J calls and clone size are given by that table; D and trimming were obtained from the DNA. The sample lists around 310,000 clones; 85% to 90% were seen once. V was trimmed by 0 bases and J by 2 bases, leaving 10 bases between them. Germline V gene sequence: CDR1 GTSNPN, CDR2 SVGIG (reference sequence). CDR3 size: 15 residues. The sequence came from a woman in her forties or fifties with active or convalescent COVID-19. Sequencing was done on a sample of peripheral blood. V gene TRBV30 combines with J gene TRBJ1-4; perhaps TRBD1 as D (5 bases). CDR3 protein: CAWSVLRQTNEKLFF. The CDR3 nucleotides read TGTGCCTGGAGTGTACTGAGACAGACTAATGAAAAACTGTTTTTT.